This T cell receptor beta chain stems from a study of blood T cell repertoires in COVID-19. Trimming left V 5 bases short and J 6 bases short, with 11 bases between. Germline assignment: CDR1 SGHRS and CDR2 YFSETQ. This CDR3 region has 12 residues. Using immunoSEQ multiplex PCR, the repertoire was profiled, and TCRdb retains in-frame clones only, with some absent. The sample has 180,000 or so clones, over 70% seen once. This clone was counted between two and nine times. This chain uses TRBV5-1 with TRBJ1-1; tentatively, D is TRBD1 (6 bases). Material: PBMCs or T cells enriched from blood (not recorded which). This clonotype was sampled from a man aged 55 to 70 who had been exposed to COVID-19. CDR3 DNA sequence: TGCGCCAGCAGAGGGGGTTCAGCTGAAGCTTTCTTT. It specifies CASRGGSAEAFF.